This passage covers 19 T cell receptor beta chains from one sample sequenced in a study of cytomegalovirus exposure and HLA in healthy donors. 60 Vbeta and 13 Jbeta primers were used in PCR. Libraries were prepared by immunoSEQ multiplex PCR; TCRdb keeps only in-frame clonotypes and omits some of them. Found here are tens of thousands of clones, about 81% of them singletons; the top ten hold about 3%. The sequenced sample consisted of PBMCs. The receptors derive from a woman aged 40 to 49 in good health and CMV-seronegative.

The V and J genes are TRBV10-3 and TRBJ1-5; 8 bases are a match to TRBD1. The CDR3 is 14 residues long. Germline assignment: CDR1 ENHRY and CDR2 SYGVKD. V dropped 3 bases and J dropped 6; count of bases not matched to a gene: 4. The CDR3 reads CAISDSGGGQPQHF. The CDR3 DNA is TGTGCCATCAGTGATTCAGGGGGCGGTCAGCCCCAGCATTTT.

In its sample, this clone was seen a few times. V gene TRBV6-1 combines with J gene TRBJ1-3; TRBD1 matches 7 bases. The V and J ends lost 8 bases and 2 bases, in that order; junction bases with no gene match: 6. Germline V gives CDR1 MNHNS, CDR2 SASEGT. This CDR3 region has 14 residues. The DNA of the CDR3 is TGTGCCAGCGGGCACAGGGGTGCTGGAAACACCATATATTTT. Amino acid sequence: CASGHRGAGNTIYF.

CDR3 sequence reads: CASSLASPNTDTQYF. CDR3 DNA: TGTGCCAGCAGCTTAGCGTCCCCCAACACAGATACGCAGTATTTT. The genes are TRBV7-9 and TRBJ2-3; no clear D gene. Germline loops: CDR1 SEHNR, CDR2 FQNEAQ (reference sequence). This CDR3 is 15 amino acids long. Trimming pared 0 bases from V and 2 bases from J, leaving 9 bases between. The variable domain in full, completed from reference TRBV7-9 and TRBJ2-3, reads DTGVSQNPRHKITKRGQNVTFRCDPISEHNRLYWYRQTLGQGPEFLTYFQNEAQLEKSRLLSDRFSAERPKGSFSTLEIQRTEQGDSAMYLCASSLASPNTDTQYFGPGTRLTVL.

The V and J genes are TRBV28 and TRBJ2-3; possibly TRBD1 for D (6 bases). V was trimmed by 2 bases and J by 4 bases, leaving 13 bases between them. The CDR3 runs 15 residues. Germline V CDR1 and CDR2: MDHEN, SYDVKM. As DNA, the CDR3 is TGTGCCAGCAGTTTAGGTGTTAAGGGGGCAGATACGCAGTATTTT. This translates into CASSLGVKGADTQYF.

The V gene is TRBV28, the J gene TRBJ1-4, with 7 bases matching TRBD1. Germline CDR1 is MDHEN and CDR2 is SYDVKM. The J segment lost 3 bases and the V segment lost 3 bases, leaving 10 bases of the junction unmatched. This CDR3 is built from 17 residues. The CDR3 region has the DNA TGTGCCAGCAGTTTGCGCAGGTTCAGGGGGTCTAATGAAAAACTGTTTTTT. It is translated as CASSLRRFRGSNEKLFF.

V is TRBV10-1 and J is TRBJ2-1; 8 bases align to TRBD1. Germline CDR1 is WNHNN and CDR2 is SYGVQD (reference sequence). The CDR3 is made up of 14 amino acids. After removal of 6 bases from V and 10 bases from J, the junction contained 11 bases not matched to a gene. The CDR3 nucleotides are TGCGCCAGCAGATGGCAGGGGGCTTCTAGGGAGCAGTTCTTC. It translates to CASRWQGASREQFF.

This rearrangement joins TRBV28 to TRBJ1-1; TRBD1 is a possible D gene (5 bases). CDR3 length: 12 residues. The germline gives CDR1 MDHEN, CDR2 SYDVKM. Deletions cut 6 bases from V and 1 base from J, with 6 bases between. CDR3 in amino acids: CASRQENTEAFF. DNA of the CDR3: TGTGCCAGCAGACAGGAGAACACTGAAGCTTTCTTT. Combining the CDR3 with reference TRBV28 and TRBJ1-1 gives the whole variable domain DVKVTQSSRYLVKRTGEKVFLECVQDMDHENMFWYRQDPGLGLRLIYFSYDVKMKEKGDIPEGYSVSREKKERFSLILESASTNQTSMYLCASRQENTEAFFGQGTRLTVV.

In this sample, this clone turned up a few times. The CDR3 here is CASNRDFYEQYF. CDR3 coding DNA: TGTGCCAGCAATCGGGATTTCTACGAGCAGTACTTC. This chain joins TRBV2 and TRBJ2-7; a possible D gene is TRBD2 (5 bases). The germline V and J ends were trimmed by 7 bases and 3 bases, with 10 bases remaining between them. The germline gives CDR1 SNHLY, CDR2 FYNNEI. This CDR3 is built from 12 residues.

The CDR3 coding sequence is TGTGCCAGCAGCCTTGAGCCTCTTACAGTAAGCACTGAAGCTTTCTTT. Encoded protein: CASSLEPLTVSTEAFF. The chain links TRBV7-2 to TRBJ1-1; D is ambiguous. The germline gives CDR1 SGHTA, CDR2 FQGNSA. The CDR3 length is 16 residues. The V end lost 5 bases, the J end lost 4 bases, and 20 bases lay between the germline ends.

The chain carries TRBV2 and TRBJ2-1, with D perhaps TRBD1 (6 bases). The CDR3 covers 13 residues. Per germline, CDR1 SNHLY and CDR2 FYNNEI. The V gene lost 6 bases and the J gene lost 11 bases, with 17 bases spanning the gap. The CDR3 loop is CASRSGTPIKQFF. CDR3 nucleotide sequence: TGTGCCAGCAGATCCGGGACACCCATTAAGCAGTTCTTC.

The rearrangement uses TRBV10-3 and TRBJ2-5; maybe TRBD1 (6 bases). The germline gives CDR1 ENHRY, CDR2 SYGVKD. V lost 4 bases to trimming and J lost 4 bases, with 7 bases between them. This CDR3 contains 12 residues. In DNA, the CDR3 is TGTGCCATCAGTGCCAGGGGAGAGACCCAGTACTTC. It encodes CAISARGETQYF.

This clone was observed a single time. The rearrangement uses TRBV30 and TRBJ2-5, with TRBD2 matching over 10 bases. The CDR3 spans 15 residues. The V gene's germline CDR1 is GTSNPN and CDR2 SVGIG (reference sequence). V gave up 2 bases and J gave up 0 bases; unmatched junction bases: 3. CDR3 in amino acids: CAWSRGLADQETQYF. Written as DNA, the CDR3 is TGTGCCTGGAGTCGTGGACTAGCGGACCAAGAGACCCAGTACTTC.

The rearrangement joins TRBV5-4 to TRBJ1-1, with 8 positions matching TRBD1. This CDR3 spans 15 amino acids. Germline V gene data show CDR1 as SGHNT and CDR2 as YYREEE (reference sequence). V dropped 0 bases and J dropped 7; count of bases not matched to a gene: 8. The DNA of the CDR3 is TGTGCCAGCAGCTTGGTTTCGGACAGGGTGGGTGAAGCTTTCTTT. It specifies CASSLVSDRVGEAFF.

The chain links TRBV6-1 to TRBJ2-6; 7 bases agree with TRBD2. Germline assignment: CDR1 MNHNS and CDR2 SASEGT. CDR3 length equals 18 residues. Losses at the gene ends were 2 bases for V and 4 bases for J; bases not matched to a gene: 11. CDR3 in DNA: TGTGCCAGCAGTGAATCGGTACGGGGGGTCGCCGGGGCCAACGTCCTGACTTTC. This codes for CASSESVRGVAGANVLTF.

The chain combines TRBV5-1 with TRBJ1-2; 8 bases are shared with TRBD1. With 0 bases clipped from V and 4 bases from J, the junction kept 5 bases outside the gene matches. The CDR3 contains 15 residues. CDR1 SGHRS and CDR2 YFSETQ come from the germline V gene. The CDR3 nucleotides read TGCGCCAGCAGCTTGGAGACAGGGGATCCCTATGGCTACACCTTC. It codes for CASSLETGDPYGYTF.

This clone was counted once. No DNA is shown, since the ends of the CDR3 on it are uncertain; the CDR3 is the one TCRdb lists. The J gene is TRBJ1-6, the V gene TRBV28. Per the germline V gene, CDR1 is MDHEN and CDR2 is SYDVKM. The CDR3 has 15 amino acids, counting both end residues. The CDR3 loop is CASSFLERVNSPLHF.

The chain couples TRBV5-1 to TRBJ2-7, with D possibly matching TRBD1 (6 bases). This CDR3 comprises 16 residues. V lost 1 base, J lost 2 bases, and 16 bases lay in between. Germline assignment: CDR1 SGHRS and CDR2 YFSETQ. In DNA, the CDR3 is TGCGCCAGCAGCTTGTCTTTGACAGGCGCAGCCTACGAGCAGTACTTC. Its translation: CASSLSLTGAAYEQYF.

This chain joins TRBV4-1 and TRBJ2-7, with D perhaps TRBD2 (6 bases). V was shortened by 6 bases and J by 0 bases, with 15 bases between the two germline ends. This CDR3 spans 15 amino acids. Germline V CDR1 and CDR2: MGHRA, YSYEKL. The CDR3 DNA follows: TGCGCCAGCAGGTTCGACCCGGGGGTCTCCTACGAGCAGTACTTC. This sequence encodes CASRFDPGVSYEQYF.

V and J are TRBV15 and TRBJ1-5; 7 bases align to TRBD1. J lost 4 bases, V lost 0 bases, and 3 bases had no gene match. Looked up from germline, CDR1 is LNHNV and CDR2 is YYDKDF (reference sequence). This CDR3 comprises 15 residues. CDR3 sequence reads: CATSRDRGQNQPQHF. CDR3 coding DNA: TGTGCCACCAGCAGAGATAGGGGGCAAAATCAGCCCCAGCATTTT.